This TCR beta chain came from a study of a mutant IDH1 vaccine in newly diagnosed glioma. In the study overall: Most had both radiotherapy and temozolomide beforehand; others had only one.

TCRdb's copy holds only in-frame clones and misses some; the assay was immunoSEQ multiplex PCR. The profile shows roughly 60,000 clones, 60% to 75% of them singletons. Time point described: week 35, safety follow-up. Vaccination used 300 ug of mutant IDH1 20-mer peptide per dose, with topical imiquimod. This clone has a handful of counts. Its antigen is not known. Study outcomes and limitations: The occurrence of vaccine-induced immune responses was seen in 80% to 95% of patients.

CDR3 length: 14 amino acids. J was trimmed by 7 bases and V by 6 bases; bases with no gene match: 7. Germline V gene sequence: CDR1 MNHEY, CDR2 SVGAGI. J is TRBJ1-3 and V is TRBV6-5, with 9 bases that match TRBD1. The sequences come from PBMCs, collected from a glioma patient whose treatment included an IDH1 peptide vaccine. The TCR sequence derives from a man over 45 with glioma. CDR3 amino acids: CASSPSTGGNTIYF. CDR3 sequence (DNA): TGTGCCAGCAGCCCTTCGACAGGGGGTAACACCATATATTTT.